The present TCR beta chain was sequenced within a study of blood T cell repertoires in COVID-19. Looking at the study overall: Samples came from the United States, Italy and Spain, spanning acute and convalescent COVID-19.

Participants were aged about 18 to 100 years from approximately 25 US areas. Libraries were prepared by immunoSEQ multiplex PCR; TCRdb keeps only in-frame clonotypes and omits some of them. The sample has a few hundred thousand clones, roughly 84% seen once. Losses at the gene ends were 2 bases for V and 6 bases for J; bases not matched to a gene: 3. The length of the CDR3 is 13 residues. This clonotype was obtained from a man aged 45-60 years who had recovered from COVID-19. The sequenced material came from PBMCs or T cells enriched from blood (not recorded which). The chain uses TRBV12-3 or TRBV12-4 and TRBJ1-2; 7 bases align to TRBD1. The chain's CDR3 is CASSLQGVDGYTF. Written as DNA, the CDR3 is TGTGCCAGCAGTTTACAGGGGGTGGATGGCTACACCTTC.